This passage covers 21 T cell receptor beta chains from one sample sequenced in a study of T cell changes during pregnancy in multiple sclerosis. Profiling relied on immunoSEQ multiplex PCR, and the TCRdb table lists in-frame clones only, not all of them. The sample records some 67,000 clones, more than 90% being singletons. Here the sequenced sample was peripheral blood, taken in the first trimester of pregnancy. The source is a female donor with multiple sclerosis, enrolled in a pregnancy study.

The chain uses TRBV7-2 and TRBJ1-1; tentatively, D is TRBD1 (5 bases). Germline lookup yields CDR1 SGHTA and CDR2 FQGNSA. The ends were cut back, 5 bases at V and 10 bases at J, with 14 bases in the middle. The CDR3 sequence is 12 residues long. The CDR3 nucleotides are TGTGCCAGCAGCGCAACAGGAGCCGGAGCTTTCTTT. It specifies CASSATGAGAFF.

V and J are TRBV5-1 and TRBJ2-3; 9 positions agree with TRBD1. CDR1 and CDR2 (germline): SGHRS, YFSETQ. The ends lost 4 bases at V and 1 base at J; junction bases unmatched: 4. CDR3 length: 15 residues. CDR3 sequence: CASSVNRGRTDTQYF. DNA for the CDR3: TGCGCCAGCAGCGTAAACAGGGGGCGCACAGATACGCAGTATTTT. The variable domain in full, with the rest retrieved from reference TRBV5-1 and TRBJ2-3, is KAGVTQTPRYLIKTRGQQVTLSCSPISGHRSVSWYQQTPGQGLQFLFEYFSETQRNKGNFPGRFSGRQFSNSRSEMNVSTLELGDSALYLCASSVNRGRTDTQYFGPGTRLTVL.

This clone has a single count. The chain couples TRBV27 to TRBJ1-2; possibly TRBD1 for D (6 bases). V lost 2 bases to trimming and J lost 7 bases, with 14 bases between them. The CDR3 is 14 amino acids. Germline-derived CDR1 and CDR2 are MNHEY and SMNVEV (reference sequence). This chain's CDR3 is CASSLSRGALGYTF. The CDR3 DNA reads TGTGCCAGCAGTTTAAGTCGGGGGGCGCTTGGCTACACCTTC.

The chain uses TRBV7-2 and TRBJ2-1, with 8 bases fitting TRBD2. Germline lookup yields CDR1 SGHTA and CDR2 FQGNSA. There are 16 residues in the CDR3. J lost 2 bases, V lost 0 bases, and 3 bases had no gene match. Here the CDR3 DNA reads TGTGCCAGCAGCTTAGCGGCGGGGGGCGCCTACAATGAGCAGTTCTTC. Protein sequence: CASSLAAGGAYNEQFF.

This clone is a singleton in its sample. The V call is TRBV30, the J call TRBJ2-7; tentatively, D is TRBD2 (5 bases). Trimming shortened V by 4 bases and J by 2 bases, and 15 bases separated the two germline ends. The germline CDR1 and CDR2 sequences are GTSNPN and SVGIG (reference sequence). This CDR3 contains 14 residues. CDR3 in amino acids: CAWMGAAGPYEQYF. CDR3 sequence (DNA): TGTGCCTGGATGGGAGCGGCAGGTCCCTACGAGCAGTACTTC.

The chain has TRBV7-8 and TRBJ1-1, with a possible D match to TRBD1 (5 bases). CDR3 length: 13 residues. V lost 4 bases, J lost 1 base, and 7 bases lay in between. Germline CDR1 SGHVS, CDR2 FQNEAQ. CDR3 region: CASSSTGNTEAFF. For the CDR3, the DNA is TGTGCCAGCAGCTCTACAGGGAACACTGAAGCTTTCTTT.

The chain combines TRBV4-1 with TRBJ1-1; D not certain. Germline V CDR1 and CDR2: MGHRA, YSYEKL. The CDR3 length is 15 residues. V lost 3 bases and J lost 0, with 11 bases in between. The CDR3 DNA reads as TGCGCCAGCAGCCAGTTAGCGTTGATGAACACTGAAGCTTTCTTT. It yields the protein CASSQLALMNTEAFF.

V usage is TRBV30 and J usage is TRBJ1-6; D is unclear. This CDR3 region has 14 residues. Trimming pared 1 base from V and 9 bases from J, leaving 13 bases between. In germline, CDR1 is GTSNPN, CDR2 SVGIG (reference sequence). Written as DNA, the CDR3 is TGTGCCTGGAGTGGTGGGCAGTATGGTTCACCCCTCCACTTT. This codes for CAWSGGQYGSPLHF.

The gene calls are TRBV27 and TRBJ1-1; unclear D gene. CDR3 size: 14 residues. Germline-derived CDR1 and CDR2 are MNHEY and SMNVEV (reference sequence). V lost 2 bases, J lost 0 bases, and 7 bases lay in between. The CDR3 nucleotides read TGTGCCAGCAGTTTAGGCATCATGAACACTGAAGCTTTCTTT. As protein: CASSLGIMNTEAFF.

The rearrangement joins TRBV25-1 to TRBJ2-7; D is unclear. Trimming took 3 bases from V and 0 from J, leaving 12 bases between them. The germline V gene encodes CDR1 MGHDK and CDR2 SYGVNS. This CDR3 is built from 15 residues. The CDR3 DNA sequence: TGTGCCAGCAGTGAGAGTTCCCGCGCCTCCTACGAGCAGTACTTC. Its translation: CASSESSRASYEQYF.

The J gene is TRBJ1-2, the V gene TRBV5-1; maybe TRBD1 (6 bases). CDR1 SGHRS and CDR2 YFSETQ come from the germline V gene. The germline V and J ends were trimmed by 0 bases and 4 bases, with 7 bases remaining between them. This CDR3 region has 13 residues. The CDR3 spells CASSLATGYGYTF. DNA for the CDR3: TGCGCCAGCAGCTTGGCGACAGGCTATGGCTACACCTTC.

V and J are TRBV9 and TRBJ2-7, with D perhaps TRBD2 (5 bases). The V end lost 2 bases, the J end lost 0 bases, and 12 bases lay between the germline ends. The germline CDR1 and CDR2 sequences are SGDLS and YYNGEE. This CDR3 region has 15 residues. The CDR3 reads CASSVSAFSSYEQYF. The CDR3 DNA is TGTGCCAGCAGCGTTAGCGCGTTTAGCTCCTACGAGCAGTACTTC.

This CDR3 is CASSPRQGHGEQFF. Here the CDR3 DNA reads TGTGCCAGCAGCCCAAGACAGGGGCACGGTGAGCAGTTCTTC. The V and J genes are TRBV5-4 and TRBJ2-1; 8 bases match TRBD1. CDR1 SGHNT and CDR2 YYREEE come from the germline V gene (reference sequence). This CDR3 is 14 amino acids long. Trimming cost V 4 bases and J 9 bases; bases outside gene matches: 9.

The genes are TRBV6-1 and TRBJ2-7; unclear D gene. V was clipped by 5 bases and J by 5 bases, with 10 bases between them. Germline-derived CDR1 and CDR2 are MNHNS and SASEGT. The CDR3 contains 12 residues. CDR3 sequence reads: CASSNQIHEQYF. The CDR3 nucleotides are TGTGCCAGCAGTAATCAGATCCACGAGCAGTACTTC.

The chain joins TRBV5-6 to TRBJ1-2; D is possibly TRBD1 (5 bases). The CDR3 contains 13 residues. V lost 3 bases and J lost 8, with 14 bases in between. The germline V gene encodes CDR1 SGHDT and CDR2 YYEEEE. The CDR3 spells CASSSTDAGGYTF. The CDR3 nucleotides are TGTGCCAGCAGCTCGACAGACGCTGGCGGCTACACCTTC.

This rearrangement joins TRBV6-5 to TRBJ2-1; 13 nucleotides align to TRBD2. Per germline, CDR1 MNHEY and CDR2 SVGAGI. Trimming cost V 2 bases and J 5 bases; bases outside gene matches: 3. CDR3 length equals 16 residues. The CDR3 coding sequence is TGTGCCAGCAGTTACGGGACTAGCGGGGCCCACAATGAGCAGTTCTTC. It encodes CASSYGTSGAHNEQFF.

The chain carries TRBV11-2 and TRBJ2-3; 7 nucleotides match TRBD2. The CDR3 extends over 15 amino acids. Germline V gene sequence: CDR1 SGHAT, CDR2 FQNNGV. V was pared by 4 bases and J by 0 bases, with 4 bases of the junction left unmatched. The CDR3 coding sequence is TGTGCCAGCAGCTCTCGGGGAGGGAGCACAGATACGCAGTATTTT. The encoded protein is CASSSRGGSTDTQYF.

The chain employs TRBV19 and TRBJ2-7; 9 bases match TRBD1. This CDR3 region has 15 residues. CDR1 is LNHDA, CDR2 SQIVND, per germline (reference sequence). The ends lost 0 bases at V and 4 bases at J; junction bases unmatched: 4. For the CDR3, the DNA is TGTGCCAGTAGTATAGATACAGGGGGCTCTTACGAGCAGTACTTC. Amino acid sequence: CASSIDTGGSYEQYF.

This chain connects TRBV5-1 to TRBJ2-4; TRBD2 aligns across 7 bases. The V and J ends lost 6 bases and 9 bases, in that order; junction bases with no gene match: 9. The CDR3 has 13 amino acids. Per the germline V gene, CDR1 is SGHRS and CDR2 is YFSETQ. Here the CDR3 reads CASTFAGGGIQYF. DNA for the CDR3: TGCGCCAGCACCTTTGCCGGCGGGGGCATTCAGTACTTC.

This CDR3 reads CASSSGQVSGNTIYF. CDR3 DNA: TGCGCCAGCAGCTCGGGACAGGTCTCTGGAAACACCATATATTTT. This rearrangement joins TRBV5-1 to TRBJ1-3, with 8 bases matching TRBD1. In germline, CDR1 is SGHRS, CDR2 YFSETQ. The CDR3 loop spans 15 amino acids. Trimming cost V 3 bases and J 0 bases; bases outside gene matches: 2.

The CDR3 DNA sequence: TGTGCCTGGGGAGACGGAACTCACAACATTAATGAGCAGTTCTTC. Its protein is CAWGDGTHNINEQFF. This chain uses TRBV30 with TRBJ2-1; D call uncertain. V was clipped by 5 bases and J by 7 bases, with 21 bases between them. Germline V gene lookup returns CDR1 GTSNPN and CDR2 SVGIG (reference sequence). The CDR3 is 15 residues long.